This is a list of T cell receptor beta chains from one sample in a study of human T cells and chemical hapten exposure. Each CDR3 protein gets one entry after TCRdb re-called the RACE reads with MiXCR. The sample records tens of thousands of distinct CDR3 sequences, approximately 9.9% being singletons. The material sequenced was whole blood, taken in connection with sensitization to the hapten diphenylcyclopropenone (DPC). The receptors stem from a man aged 40-49 years with alopecia areata. Some clones in this sample may be carry-over from other donors' samples. Both conserved end residues are part of each CDR3. D genes are given only for firm matches. The listing skips clone size in some rows; elsewhere it reads once, few, many or a size class.

cdr3_nt cdr3_aa v_call d_call clone_size j_call
TGTGCCAGCAGTTCCCCGGCGGACAGGGGTCCGGGGGAGCAGTACTTC CASSSPADRGPGEQYF TRBV28 TRBD1 . TRBJ2-7
TGTGCCAGCACCCTCCCCCGCCAAACAAAAGAACAGTACTTC CASTLPRQTKEQYF TRBV28 . . TRBJ2-7
TGCAGTGCTATACCTCCGAGCGGGAGGGACAATGAGCAGTTCTTC CSAIPPSGRDNEQFF TRBV20-1 TRBD2 few TRBJ2-1
TGTGCCAGCAGCTTAGTGGGACTCGAGCAGTACTTC CASSLVGLEQYF TRBV7-8 . few TRBJ2-7
TGTGCCAGCGGGGGGACAGTGTGGACCAATGAGCAGTTCTTC CASGGTVWTNEQFF TRBV7-6 . . TRBJ2-1
TGCGCCAGCAGCCCTGGCGGCTCATCCCACACTGAAGCTTTCTTT CASSPGGSSHTEAFF TRBV5-1 . . TRBJ1-1
TGTGCCAGCAGTTACCCTCAGGGGATAGCTTTCTTT CASSYPQGIAFF TRBV6-5 . many TRBJ1-1
TGTGCCACCAGCAGAGATCCTATGATGGCAGGCAATGGCTACACCTTC CATSRDPMMAGNGYTF TRBV15 . few TRBJ1-2
TGTGCCAGCGAAATCTACGAGCAGTACTTC CASEIYEQYF TRBV2 . many TRBJ2-7
TGCAGCGTCGCCAACACTGAAGCTTTCTTT CSVANTEAFF TRBV29-1 . few TRBJ1-1
TGCAGCGTTGAAGTTGGACTAGTTACAAATGAGCAGTTCTTC CSVEVGLVTNEQFF TRBV29-1 TRBD2 . TRBJ2-1
TGCGCCAGCAGCCAAGATAGAGGGGACAACTATGGCTACACCTTC CASSQDRGDNYGYTF TRBV4-3 . many TRBJ1-2
TGTGCCAGCAAGCCGGCGAACACCGGGGAGCTGTTTTTT CASKPANTGELFF TRBV5-4 . few TRBJ2-2
TGCGCCAGCAGTTCGGGACTAGCGGGAGCCTACGAGCAGTACTTC CASSSGLAGAYEQYF TRBV5-1 TRBD2 many TRBJ2-7
TGCAGTGCTCGGGACTCGAATAGCAATCAGCCCCAGCATTTT CSARDSNSNQPQHF TRBV20-1 . many TRBJ1-5